These T cell receptor beta chains were read from a single sample in a study of radiation and T cells in renal cell carcinoma. Some clones are missing from TCRdb's copy, which holds only in-frame ones; the method was immunoSEQ multiplex PCR. The data contain tens of thousands of clones, around three quarters of them singletons. The sample was blood, taken from a patient whose treatment included radiotherapy and nephrectomy. These receptors were collected from a man aged 55 to 70 with renal cell carcinoma. CDR3s include the opening cysteine and the closing phenylalanine or tryptophan. The D gene is left open where the match is weak. For some rows the clone size is stated as once, few or many, or as a class when expanded; others skip it.

j_gene	d_gene	abundance	v_gene	CDR3aa	CDR3nt
TRBJ1-1	TRBD1	few	TRBV7-9	CASSWGTGGDGTEAFF	TGTGCCAGCAGCTGGGGGACAGGGGGCGATGGCACTGAAGCTTTCTTT
TRBJ2-5	.	.	TRBV7-2	CASSLDGSGGETQYF	TGTGCCAGCAGCTTGGACGGGAGTGGGGGAGAGACCCAGTACTTC
TRBJ2-5	.	once	TRBV18	CASSPQLETQYF	TGTGCCAGCTCACCACAGTTAGAGACCCAGTACTTC
TRBJ1-1	.	.	TRBV5-5	CASSLDVNTEAFF	TGTGCCAGCAGCTTGGACGTGAACACTGAAGCTTTCTTT
TRBJ1-1	TRBD1	.	TRBV6-4	CASSEVTGGITEAFF	TGTGCCAGCAGTGAGGTCACAGGGGGGATCACTGAAGCTTTCTTT
TRBJ1-1	.	few	TRBV5-1	CASSLGYTEAFF	TGCGCCAGCAGCTTGGGATACACTGAAGCTTTCTTT
TRBJ2-2	TRBD2	.	TRBV5-1	CASSLGLAGANTGELFF	TGCGCCAGCAGCTTGGGACTAGCGGGAGCGAACACCGGGGAGCTGTTTTTT
TRBJ2-6	.	.	TRBV6-5	CAGRQAHSGANVLTF	TGTGCCGGAAGACAGGCCCACTCTGGGGCCAACGTCCTGACTTTC
TRBJ1-5	TRBD1	.	TRBV5-5	CASSLGTDQPQHF	TGTGCCAGCAGCCTCGGGACAGATCAGCCCCAGCATTTT
TRBJ2-3	.	.	TRBV5-1	CASSQATDTQYF	TGCGCCAGCAGCCAAGCAACAGATACGCAGTATTTT
TRBJ2-5	TRBD2	.	TRBV7-2	CASSRRSPGGPLGETQYF	TGTGCCAGCAGCCGCCGGAGCCCGGGGGGACCTCTAGGAGAGACCCAGTACTTC
TRBJ2-3	TRBD2	.	TRBV19	CASSPGGTTPDTQYF	TGTGCCAGTAGTCCAGGTGGGACTACCCCAGATACGCAGTATTTT
TRBJ1-4	TRBD1	.	TRBV9	CASSSRTGTEKLFF	TGTGCCAGCAGCTCCAGGACAGGGACTGAAAAACTGTTTTTT
TRBJ2-7	.	.	TRBV12-5	CASGLAAANLGLHSQTNYEQYF	TGTGCTAGTGGTTTGGCCGCCGCAAACCTCGGACTACATTCGCAGACCAACTACGAGCAGTACTTC
TRBJ1-2	.	.	TRBV23-1	CASSQQGSSGYTF	TGCGCCAGCAGTCAACAGGGGTCGTCTGGCTACACCTTC
TRBJ1-2	.	once	TRBV7-9	CASSLSLADGYTF	TGTGCCAGCAGCTTATCCCTGGCTGATGGCTACACCTTC
TRBJ2-7	.	.	TRBV4-3	CASSQDQTDPYEQYF	TGCGCCAGCAGCCAAGATCAGACAGATCCCTACGAGCAGTACTTC
TRBJ2-3	TRBD2	.	TRBV5-6	CASSSPGLDLLGTDTQYF	TGTGCCAGCAGCTCTCCGGGACTAGATTTGCTGGGCACAGATACGCAGTATTTT
TRBJ2-3	.	.	TRBV5-1	CASSLDGTNTDTQYF	TGCGCCAGCAGCTTGGATGGCACTAACACAGATACGCAGTATTTT
TRBJ2-5	TRBD1	.	TRBV6-4	CASREPGGHQETQYF	TGTGCCAGCAGGGAACCAGGGGGCCACCAAGAGACCCAGTACTTC
TRBJ2-5	TRBD2	few	TRBV6-1	CASSEIGLAGGFQETQYF	TGTGCCAGCAGTGAAATCGGGCTAGCGGGAGGGTTCCAAGAGACCCAGTACTTC
TRBJ2-5	.	.	TRBV6-5	CASSSGTLYQETQYF	TGTGCCAGCAGTTCAGGGACGCTGTACCAAGAGACCCAGTACTTC